These 10 T cell receptor beta chains were sequenced from one sample in a study of blood T cell repertoires in COVID-19. Sequenced by immunoSEQ multiplex PCR; TCRdb stores in-frame clones only, minus some. The data show some 490,000 clones, about nine tenths seen once. Source material: PBMCs or T cells enriched from blood (not recorded which). Receptor source: an older woman who had recovered from COVID-19.

The chain links TRBV19 to TRBJ2-7, with TRBD1 matching over 7 bases. The CDR3 totals 14 residues. With V trimmed by 3 bases and J by 6 bases, 8 bases remained unmatched. Germline CDR1 LNHDA, CDR2 SQIVND (reference sequence). The CDR3 nucleotides are TGTGCCAGTAGTATTACAGGGGCTTCCATCGAGCAGTACTTC. This encodes CASSITGASIEQYF.

The gene calls are TRBV6-5 and TRBJ1-4; TRBD1 matches 12 bases. V dropped 10 bases and J dropped 1; count of bases not matched to a gene: 4. The CDR3 loop spans 15 amino acids. CDR1 and CDR2 from the germline V gene are MNHEY and SVGAGI. Written as DNA, the CDR3 is TGTGCCACCGGGACAGGGGGCGAAACTAATGAAAAACTGTTTTTT. Encoded protein: CATGTGGETNEKLFF.

In nucleotides, the CDR3 is TGTGCCAGCACAGACAGGGGTCACGAGCAGTACTTC. Protein sequence: CASTDRGHEQYF. This chain connects TRBV2 to TRBJ2-7, with TRBD1 identical over 8 bases. The CDR3 covers 12 residues. The junction had 4 bases not matched to a gene; V was cut back by 7 bases and J by 5 bases. In germline, CDR1 is SNHLY, CDR2 FYNNEI.

This clone was recorded a few times. The gene calls are TRBV4-1 and TRBJ1-2; D unclear. CDR3 length: 15 amino acids. Trimming shortened V by 0 bases and J by 7 bases, and 15 bases separated the two germline ends. Germline V gene sequence: CDR1 MGHRA, CDR2 YSYEKL. CDR3 nucleotide sequence: TGCGCCAGCAGCCAAGATGGCACCGGGAACCTTGGCTACACCTTC. Translating gives CASSQDGTGNLGYTF.

This sequence joins TRBV6-1 and TRBJ1-1, with a tentative D call TRBD1 (5 bases). Between the trimmed V and J ends, which lost 7 bases and 0 bases, there was a span of 15 bases. Germline loops: CDR1 MNHNS, CDR2 SASEGT. The CDR3 runs 15 residues. This chain's CDR3 is CASTLGWGMNTEAFF. The DNA for the CDR3 is TGTGCCAGCACCCTCGGATGGGGCATGAACACTGAAGCTTTCTTT.

This clone was observed a single time. This sequence joins TRBV3-1 (or the pseudogene TRBV3-2) and TRBJ2-5, with 9 bases fitting TRBD1. V lost 5 bases, J lost 5 bases, and 9 bases stayed unmatched. Germline loops: CDR1 LGHDT, CDR2 YNNKEL (reference sequence). The CDR3 runs to 15 residues. The CDR3 protein is CASSTTTGGWETQYF. CDR3 DNA: TGTGCCAGCAGCACCACAACAGGGGGCTGGGAGACCCAGTACTTC.

The V and J genes are TRBV5-6 and TRBJ2-7, with D tentatively TRBD1 (5 bases). Trimming removed 6 bases from V and 2 bases from J, with 15 bases in between. CDR3 length: 14 residues. CDR1 is SGHDT, CDR2 YYEEEE, per germline. The CDR3 reads CASTHSGIPYEQYF. The CDR3 DNA is TGTGCCAGCACACACTCAGGGATCCCCTACGAGCAGTACTTC.

This clone has a handful of counts. V usage is TRBV18 and J usage is TRBJ2-3; D is possibly TRBD1 (5 bases). The CDR3 totals 14 residues. The ends were cut back, 3 bases at V and 7 bases at J, with 14 bases in the middle. Germline CDR1 is KGHSH and CDR2 is LQKENI. The CDR3 nucleotides are TGTGCCAGCTCACCGGGGCCCAGCCTCTATACGCAGTATTTT. Translated: CASSPGPSLYTQYF. The full variable domain, in which reference TRBV18 and TRBJ2-3 provide the parts outside the CDR3, is NAGVMQNPRHLVRRRGQEARLRCSPMKGHSHVYWYRQLPEEGLKFMVYLQKENIIDESGMPKERFSAEFPKEGPSILRIQQVVRGDSAAYFCASSPGPSLYTQYFGPGTRLTVL.

The rearrangement links TRBV5-1 to TRBJ2-6; 8 positions agree with TRBD1. With V trimmed by 4 bases and J by 4 bases, 10 bases remained unmatched. The CDR3 runs 17 residues. Germline lookup yields CDR1 SGHRS and CDR2 YFSETQ. The DNA of the CDR3 is TGCGCCAGCAGCACATTTCCAGGGGGCGCCGGGGCCAACGTCCTGACTTTC. As protein: CASSTFPGGAGANVLTF. The variable domain in full, completed from reference TRBV5-1 and TRBJ2-6, reads KAGVTQTPRYLIKTRGQQVTLSCSPISGHRSVSWYQQTPGQGLQFLFEYFSETQRNKGNFPGRFSGRQFSNSRSEMNVSTLELGDSALYLCASSTFPGGAGANVLTFGAGSRLTVL.

The chain joins TRBV5-4 to TRBJ2-2; TRBD1 agrees at 11 bases. Trimming removed 4 bases from V and 5 bases from J; junction bases left unmatched: 10. Looked up from germline, CDR1 is SGHNT and CDR2 is YYREEE (reference sequence). The length of the CDR3 is 17 residues. The CDR3 bases are TGTGCCAGCAGCCGGCGGAGTGGGACAGGGGGAACCGGGGAGCTGTTTTTT. Protein: CASSRRSGTGGTGELFF.